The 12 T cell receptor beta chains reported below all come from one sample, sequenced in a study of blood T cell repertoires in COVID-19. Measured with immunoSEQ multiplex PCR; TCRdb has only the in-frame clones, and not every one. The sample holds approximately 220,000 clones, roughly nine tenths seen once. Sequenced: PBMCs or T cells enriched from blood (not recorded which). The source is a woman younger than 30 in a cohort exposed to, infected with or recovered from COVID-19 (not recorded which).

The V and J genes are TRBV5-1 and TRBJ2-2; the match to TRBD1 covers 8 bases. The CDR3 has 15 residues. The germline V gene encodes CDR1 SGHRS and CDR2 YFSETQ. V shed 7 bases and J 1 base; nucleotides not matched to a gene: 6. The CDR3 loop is CASAPRGLNTGELFF. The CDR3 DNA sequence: TGCGCCAGCGCTCCCAGGGGGCTGAACACCGGGGAGCTGTTTTTT. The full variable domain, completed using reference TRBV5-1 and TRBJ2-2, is KAGVTQTPRYLIKTRGQQVTLSCSPISGHRSVSWYQQTPGQGLQFLFEYFSETQRNKGNFPGRFSGRQFSNSRSEMNVSTLELGDSALYLCASAPRGLNTGELFFGEGSRLTVL.

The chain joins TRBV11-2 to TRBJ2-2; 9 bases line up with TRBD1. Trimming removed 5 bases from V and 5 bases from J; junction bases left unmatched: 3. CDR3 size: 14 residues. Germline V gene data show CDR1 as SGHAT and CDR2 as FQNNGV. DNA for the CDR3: TGTGCCAGCAGCCAAGGACAGGGGACCGGGGAGCTGTTTTTT. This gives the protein CASSQGQGTGELFF.

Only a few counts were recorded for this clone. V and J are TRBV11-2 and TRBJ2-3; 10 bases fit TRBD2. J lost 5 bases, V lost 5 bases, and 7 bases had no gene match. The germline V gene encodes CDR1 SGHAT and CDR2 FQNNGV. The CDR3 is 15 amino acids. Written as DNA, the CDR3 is TGTGCCAGCAGCGCGAATAGCGGGGGGAGAGATACGCAGTATTTT. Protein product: CASSANSGGRDTQYF.

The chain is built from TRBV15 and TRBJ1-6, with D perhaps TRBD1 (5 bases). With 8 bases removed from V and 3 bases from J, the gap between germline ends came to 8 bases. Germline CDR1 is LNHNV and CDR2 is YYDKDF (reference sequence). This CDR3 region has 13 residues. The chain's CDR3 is CATGANYNSPLHF. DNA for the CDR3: TGTGCCACCGGGGCCAACTATAATTCACCCCTCCACTTT.

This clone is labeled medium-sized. The CDR3 sequence is CASRPTGQGLVGYTF. CDR3 bases: TGTGCCAGCAGACCTACGGGACAGGGGTTAGTGGGCTACACCTTC. The genes are TRBV27 and TRBJ1-2, with 10 bases identical to TRBD1. V shed 6 bases and J 8 bases; nucleotides not matched to a gene: 12. The length of the CDR3 is 15 residues. Germline CDR1 and CDR2: MNHEY and SMNVEV (reference sequence).

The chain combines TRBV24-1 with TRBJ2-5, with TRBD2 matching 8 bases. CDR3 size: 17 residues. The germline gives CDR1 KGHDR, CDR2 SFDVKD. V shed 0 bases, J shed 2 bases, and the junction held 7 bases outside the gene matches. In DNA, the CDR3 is TGTGCCACCAGTGATTTGCCGAGCGGGGGACTACAAGAGACCCAGTACTTC. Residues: CATSDLPSGGLQETQYF.

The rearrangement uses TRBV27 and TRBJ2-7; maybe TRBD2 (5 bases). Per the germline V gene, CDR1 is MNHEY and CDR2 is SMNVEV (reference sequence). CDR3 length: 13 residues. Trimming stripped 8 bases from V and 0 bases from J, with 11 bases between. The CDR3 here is CASGRRNSYEQYF. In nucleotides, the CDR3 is TGTGCCAGCGGCAGGAGGAACTCCTACGAGCAGTACTTC.

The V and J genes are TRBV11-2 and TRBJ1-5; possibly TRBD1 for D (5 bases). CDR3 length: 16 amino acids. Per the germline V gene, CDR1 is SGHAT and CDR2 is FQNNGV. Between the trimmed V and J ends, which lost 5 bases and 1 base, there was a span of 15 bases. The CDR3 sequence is CASSPVAGSSNQPQHF. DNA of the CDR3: TGTGCCAGCAGCCCAGTGGCAGGGTCCAGCAATCAGCCCCAGCATTTT.

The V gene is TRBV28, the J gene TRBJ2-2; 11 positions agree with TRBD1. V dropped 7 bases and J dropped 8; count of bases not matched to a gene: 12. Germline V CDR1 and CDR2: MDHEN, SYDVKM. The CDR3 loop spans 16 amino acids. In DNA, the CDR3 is TGTGCCAGCATACCGGGACAGGGGGTATTTTCAGGGGAGCTGTTTTTT. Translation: CASIPGQGVFSGELFF.

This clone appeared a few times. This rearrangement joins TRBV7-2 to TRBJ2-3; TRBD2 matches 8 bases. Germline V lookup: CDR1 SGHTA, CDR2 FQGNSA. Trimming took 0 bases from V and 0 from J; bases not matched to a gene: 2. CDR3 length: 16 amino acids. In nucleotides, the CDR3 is TGTGCCAGCAGCTTAGCTAGCGGGGCGAGCACAGATACGCAGTATTTT. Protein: CASSLASGASTDTQYF.

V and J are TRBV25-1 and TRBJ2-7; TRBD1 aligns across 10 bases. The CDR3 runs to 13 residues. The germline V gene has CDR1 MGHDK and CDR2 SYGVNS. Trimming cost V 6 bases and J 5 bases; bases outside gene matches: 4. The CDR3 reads CASSRDRGNEQYF. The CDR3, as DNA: TGTGCCAGCAGCCGGGACAGGGGTAACGAGCAGTACTTC.

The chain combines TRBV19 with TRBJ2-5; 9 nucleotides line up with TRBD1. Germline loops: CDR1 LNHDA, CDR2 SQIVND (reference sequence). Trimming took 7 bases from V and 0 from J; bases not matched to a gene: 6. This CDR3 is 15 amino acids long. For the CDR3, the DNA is TGTGCCAGTACTCCCACAGGGGGCCACCAAGAGACCCAGTACTTC. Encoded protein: CASTPTGGHQETQYF.